The 32 T cell receptor beta chains listed next were all sequenced from one sample in a study of chemoradiotherapy in HPV16-positive cancers (dated by TCRdb to about 2022). The method was the immunoSEQ multiplex PCR assay. The table was pulled from immuneACCESS by TCRdb, which kept in-frame rearrangements only. Such tables lose some clones; where checked, under half of the loss comes from unresolved V genes, and the rest has no known cause. In this sample the table shows 12,000 to 15,000 clones, roughly 88% of which occur a single time. The ten largest clones take up approximately 2.6% of the sample. The material was blood, obtained from a patient who underwent chemoradiotherapy. These receptors came from a human donor with HPV-associated anogenital cancer.

This clone has a handful of counts. The chain joins TRBV30 to TRBJ1-1; D gene unclear. The CDR3 extends over 16 amino acids. Per germline, CDR1 GTSNPN and CDR2 SVGIG (reference sequence). Trimming stripped 2 bases from V and 0 bases from J, with 16 bases between. CDR3: CAWSPTRALMNTEAFF. The CDR3 DNA follows: TGTGCCTGGAGTCCAACGCGGGCACTCATGAACACTGAAGCTTTCTTT.

V and J are TRBV6-1 and TRBJ1-4; D remains unclear. CDR1 and CDR2 from the germline V gene are MNHNS and SASEGT. The CDR3 loop spans 14 amino acids. V dropped 4 bases and J dropped 0 bases, with 6 bases sitting between them. For the CDR3, the DNA is TGTGCCAGCAGTGTGTCCCCAACTAATGAAAAACTGTTTTTT. Translation: CASSVSPTNEKLFF.

This clone was seen a single time. The chain has TRBV2 and TRBJ2-7; D is possibly TRBD1 (5 bases). The CDR3 consists of 12 residues. The V end was cut by 9 bases, the J end by 4 bases, with 13 bases between. In germline, CDR1 is SNHLY, CDR2 FYNNEI. The CDR3 here is CASTSQGYEQYF. In DNA, the CDR3 is TGTGCCAGTACGTCCCAGGGTTACGAGCAGTACTTC.

V is TRBV15 and J is TRBJ1-2; TRBD1 matches at 8 bases. Germline CDR1 is LNHNV and CDR2 is YYDKDF (reference sequence). J gave up 8 bases and V 1 base, and 6 bases lay outside the gene matches. CDR3 size: 14 residues. DNA for the CDR3: TGTGCCACCAGCAGAGGACAGGGGTTTTACGGCTACACCTTC. Translated: CATSRGQGFYGYTF.

Here the CDR3 DNA reads TGTGCCAGCAGACCCCCCAGGGGTTTGCCGAGGGGGCAGTTCTTC. It yields the protein CASRPPRGLPRGQFF. The V call is TRBV6-5, the J call TRBJ2-1; weak D call: TRBD1 (6 bases). Germline CDR1 MNHEY, CDR2 SVGAGI. The CDR3 sequence is 15 residues long. The germline V and J ends were trimmed by 6 bases and 12 bases, with 24 bases remaining between them.

A single count supports this clone. The genes are TRBV10-1 and TRBJ2-7; D is undetermined. CDR1 WNHNN and CDR2 SYGVQD come from the germline V gene (reference sequence). Between the trimmed V and J ends, which lost 0 bases and 0 bases, there was a span of 6 bases. The CDR3 loop spans 14 amino acids. CDR3 DNA: TGCGCCAGCAGTGAGTCTGCAGACTCCTACGAGCAGTACTTC. Its protein is CASSESADSYEQYF.

The chain joins TRBV4-1 to TRBJ2-1; 9 bases are shared with TRBD1. After removal of 0 bases from V and 4 bases from J, the junction contained 13 bases not matched to a gene. The CDR3 spans 19 residues. Germline-derived CDR1 and CDR2 are MGHRA and YSYEKL. The CDR3 spells CASSQDSWTGASLYNEQFF. Here the CDR3 DNA reads TGCGCCAGCAGCCAAGATTCCTGGACAGGGGCTTCCCTTTACAATGAGCAGTTCTTC.

As DNA, the CDR3 is TGCGCCAGCAGTGAAAGCGGGGCCTACAATGAGCAGTTCTTC. Amino acids: CASSESGAYNEQFF. The chain is built from TRBV10-2 and TRBJ2-1; the match to TRBD2 covers 7 bases. The ends lost 3 bases at V and 2 bases at J; junction bases unmatched: 1. This CDR3 comprises 14 residues. CDR1 is WSHSY and CDR2 is SAAADI in the germline V gene.

The chain combines TRBV11-2 with TRBJ1-1; no clear D. The CDR3 length is 14 residues. Germline V gives CDR1 SGHAT, CDR2 FQNNGV. V was cut by 6 bases and J by 1 base, with 12 bases left in between. The CDR3 region has the DNA TGTGCCAGCAGACTGACATTGAGGAACACTGAAGCTTTCTTT. This gives the protein CASRLTLRNTEAFF.

CDR3 region: CASSEQLYTDTQYF. CDR3 in DNA: TGTGCCAGCAGCGAACAGTTGTACACAGATACGCAGTATTTT. The genes are TRBV7-8 and TRBJ2-3; no reliable D call. The V and J ends lost 5 bases and 2 bases respectively, with 11 bases between them. From germline, CDR1 is SGHVS and CDR2 FQNEAQ. This CDR3 spans 14 amino acids.

V and J are TRBV4-1 and TRBJ2-2; D is possibly TRBD1 (6 bases). The V end was cut by 0 bases, the J end by 3 bases, with 8 bases between. Germline V gives CDR1 MGHRA, CDR2 YSYEKL. The CDR3 is 15 residues long. The CDR3 bases are TGCGCCAGCAGCCAAGATAGGGGGTACACCGGGGAGCTGTTTTTT. Its protein is CASSQDRGYTGELFF.

The genes are TRBV5-1 and TRBJ2-7, with D possibly TRBD2 on 5 matching bases. V was shortened by 1 base and J by 0 bases, with 11 bases between the two germline ends. Germline CDR1 is SGHRS and CDR2 is YFSETQ. The CDR3 loop spans 15 amino acids. The CDR3, as DNA: TGCGCCAGCAGCTTGTATGGAGGCAACTCCTACGAGCAGTACTTC. Translation gives CASSLYGGNSYEQYF.

The chain links TRBV5-1 to TRBJ2-3; 8 nucleotides align to TRBD1. This CDR3 is 15 amino acids long. Germline V gene lookup returns CDR1 SGHRS and CDR2 YFSETQ. The V segment lost 4 bases and the J segment 5 bases; nucleotides outside the gene matches: 9. The CDR3 protein is CASSHRDRRKDTQYF. The CDR3 DNA is TGCGCCAGCAGCCACCGGGACAGGAGGAAAGATACGCAGTATTTT.

This clone was recorded a few times. The V gene is TRBV20-1, the J gene TRBJ1-1, with unresolved D. Germline V lookup: CDR1 DFQATT, CDR2 SNEGSKA (reference sequence). Deletions cut 0 bases from V and 7 bases from J, with 6 bases between. This CDR3 comprises 11 residues. The CDR3 nucleotides read TGCAGTGCTAGAGAGCAGGTTGAAGCTTTCTTT. Its translation: CSAREQVEAFF.

This clone was detected only once. The gene calls are TRBV5-4 and TRBJ2-1, with D maybe TRBD2 (5 bases). V lost 9 bases and J 4 bases, leaving 17 bases between the germline ends. The germline V gene encodes CDR1 SGHNT and CDR2 YYREEE (reference sequence). CDR3 length: 14 amino acids. CDR3 bases: TGTGCCACACAATCTTCCAGAGGGTACAATGAGCAGTTCTTC. Amino acids: CATQSSRGYNEQFF.

CDR3 sequence: CASGLTGGSGNTIYF. CDR3 coding DNA: TGTGCTAGTGGTTTGACAGGGGGCTCGGGAAACACCATATATTTT. The chain carries TRBV12-5 and TRBJ1-3, with 9 bases fitting TRBD1. V lost 2 bases to trimming and J lost 4 bases; unmatched junction nucleotides: 3. The CDR3 has 15 amino acids. CDR1 and CDR2 from the germline V gene are LGHNT and FRNRAP.

The table lists this clone with a few counts. J is TRBJ2-7 and V is TRBV27; D is perhaps TRBD1 (6 bases). Germline CDR1 is MNHEY and CDR2 is SMNVEV (reference sequence). Deletions cut 6 bases from V and 4 bases from J, with 19 bases between. The CDR3 consists of 15 residues. The CDR3 sequence is CASRPRGNRVYEQYF. The CDR3, as DNA: TGTGCCAGCAGACCCAGGGGCAATAGGGTGTACGAGCAGTACTTC.

This clone was counted only a few times. The genes are TRBV6-6 and TRBJ1-4; the D is unclear. Germline CDR1 is MNHNY and CDR2 is SVGAGI (reference sequence). This CDR3 contains 13 residues. The ends were cut back, 5 bases at V and 4 bases at J, with 8 bases in the middle. This chain's CDR3 is CASSRDYNEKLFF. The CDR3 nucleotides read TGTGCCAGCAGTCGCGACTATAATGAAAAACTGTTTTTT.

This chain uses TRBV7-8 with TRBJ2-2; D possibly corresponds to TRBD2 (6 bases). The ends were cut back, 1 base at V and 2 bases at J, with 11 bases in the middle. There are 16 residues in the CDR3. Germline CDR1 reads SGHVS; CDR2 reads FQNEAQ. CDR3 nucleotides: TGTGCCAGCAGCTTAGGTTTGGGGGGTAACACCGGGGAGCTGTTTTTT. As protein: CASSLGLGGNTGELFF.

The rearrangement links TRBV21-1 to TRBJ1-6; the table calls TRBD1, which could not be checked here. TRBV21-1 constitutes a pseudogene. CDR3 length: 19 residues. CDR3 protein: CASSKEGYIGQGSFFPLHF. The CDR3, as DNA: TGTGCCAGCAGCAAAGAAGGTTACATTGGGCAGGGGTCTTTTTTTCCCCTCCACTTT.

The CDR3 DNA follows: TGCGCCAGCCTACTAGCAAGGGGAGAGACCCAGTACTTC. Encoded protein: CASLLARGETQYF. The chain couples TRBV10-1 to TRBJ2-5; TRBD2 might be the D (6 bases). In germline, CDR1 is WNHNN, CDR2 SYGVQD (reference sequence). Trimming removed 8 bases from V and 4 bases from J, with 14 bases in between. The CDR3 is 13 residues long.

The genes are TRBV2 and TRBJ1-6; no definite D call. The V and J ends lost 5 bases and 6 bases respectively, with 17 bases between them. The length of the CDR3 is 16 residues. Germline values: CDR1 SNHLY, CDR2 FYNNEI. The CDR3 nucleotides are TGTGCCAGCAGTCTCAGGACCTCAATCGGTAATTCACCCCTCCACTTT. Its translation: CASSLRTSIGNSPLHF.

This chain connects TRBV6-1 to TRBJ1-2, with TRBD1 identical over 7 bases. This CDR3 has 16 residues. CDR1 and CDR2 from the germline V gene are MNHNS and SASEGT. The junction had 7 bases not matched to a gene; V was cut back by 1 base and J by 2 bases. The CDR3 sequence: CASSEVYTGANYGYTF. Written as DNA, the CDR3 is TGTGCCAGCAGTGAAGTGTATACAGGGGCCAACTATGGCTACACCTTC.

The chain employs TRBV7-6 and TRBJ1-5; D call uncertain. V lost 1 base, J lost 6 bases, and 7 bases lay in between. From germline, CDR1 is SGHVS and CDR2 FNYEAQ. The CDR3 contains 13 residues. For the CDR3, the DNA is TGTGCCAGCAGCTTAGGAGGGCTTCAGCCCCAGCATTTT. This sequence encodes CASSLGGLQPQHF.

The V gene is TRBV7-8, the J gene TRBJ1-5; no definite D call. CDR3 length equals 14 residues. V was pared by 5 bases and J by 0 bases, with 8 bases between. Per germline, CDR1 SGHVS and CDR2 FQNEAQ. The DNA for the CDR3 is TGTGCCAGCAGCGAATTTTCTAGCAATCAGCCCCAGCATTTT. Amino acids: CASSEFSSNQPQHF. The full variable domain, with the rest looked up from reference TRBV7-8 and TRBJ1-5, is GAGVSQSPRYKVAKRGQDVALRCDPISGHVSLFWYQQALGQGPEFLTYFQNEAQLDKSGLPSDRFFAERPEGSVSTLKIQRTQQEDSAVYLCASSEFSSNQPQHFGDGTRLSIL.

The V call is TRBV4-2, the J call TRBJ2-5; the D gene is possibly TRBD1 (7 bases). The tail of the sequence fits TRBJ2-7 better, so the J call may be wrong. Germline loops: CDR1 LGHNA, CDR2 YNFKEQ. The CDR3 spans 15 residues. DNA for the CDR3: TGTGCCAGCAGCCAAGGACAGGGACTGTACTACGAGCAGTACTTC. This translates into CASSQGQGLYYEQYF.

The genes are TRBV2 and TRBJ1-2; D perhaps matches TRBD1 (6 bases). V lost 10 bases and J lost 4, with 13 bases in between. The CDR3 loop spans 12 amino acids. Germline loops: CDR1 SNHLY, CDR2 FYNNEI. In DNA, the CDR3 is TGTGCCATAGGACAGCAGGTCTATGGCTACACCTTC. Its protein is CAIGQQVYGYTF.

The chain is built from TRBV25-1 and TRBJ2-3; the D gene could be TRBD1 or TRBD2 (5 bases each). CDR1 and CDR2 from the germline V gene are MGHDK and SYGVNS. Trimming took off 7 bases at V and 4 bases at J, with 18 bases between the two ends. The CDR3 sequence is 15 residues long. In DNA form, the CDR3 reads TGTGCCAGCACTATTCCGGGACCCGGCGCAGATACGCAGTATTTT. Protein: CASTIPGPGADTQYF.

The V and J genes are TRBV6-5 and TRBJ2-7, with 7 bases identical to TRBD2. V trimming: 4 bases; J trimming: 0 bases; junction bases outside the gene matches: 6. The length of the CDR3 is 15 residues. The germline gives CDR1 MNHEY, CDR2 SVGAGI. In nucleotides, the CDR3 is TGTGCCAGCAGTTCAGGGAGGGTACGCTCCTACGAGCAGTACTTC. It codes for CASSSGRVRSYEQYF.

This chain joins TRBV29-1 and TRBJ2-6; tentatively, D is TRBD1 (6 bases). The CDR3 is made up of 17 amino acids. V was cut by 7 bases and J by 4 bases, with 23 bases left in between. Germline CDR1 and CDR2: SQVTM and ANQGSEA. The CDR3 sequence is CSAIIWDTGEGANVLTF. CDR3 nucleotides: TGCAGCGCCATCATATGGGACACTGGCGAAGGGGCCAACGTCCTGACTTTC.

This clone was observed a few times. This chain's CDR3 is CASSVGQRDQPQHF. The CDR3 bases are TGTGCCAGCAGCGTAGGACAGCGAGATCAGCCCCAGCATTTT. The chain recombines TRBV9 with TRBJ1-5; tentatively, D is TRBD1 (5 bases). Germline assignment: CDR1 SGDLS and CDR2 YYNGEE. Trimming took 0 bases from V and 5 from J, leaving 9 bases between them. There are 14 residues in the CDR3.

V gene TRBV11-3 combines with J gene TRBJ1-2; D might be TRBD1 (5 bases). V was cut by 4 bases and J by 3 bases, with 15 bases left in between. This CDR3 spans 15 amino acids. Germline loops: CDR1 SGHNT, CDR2 YENEEA. The CDR3: CASSSVFPGYYGYTF. The DNA of the CDR3 is TGTGCCAGCAGCTCCGTATTCCCAGGGTACTATGGCTACACCTTC.